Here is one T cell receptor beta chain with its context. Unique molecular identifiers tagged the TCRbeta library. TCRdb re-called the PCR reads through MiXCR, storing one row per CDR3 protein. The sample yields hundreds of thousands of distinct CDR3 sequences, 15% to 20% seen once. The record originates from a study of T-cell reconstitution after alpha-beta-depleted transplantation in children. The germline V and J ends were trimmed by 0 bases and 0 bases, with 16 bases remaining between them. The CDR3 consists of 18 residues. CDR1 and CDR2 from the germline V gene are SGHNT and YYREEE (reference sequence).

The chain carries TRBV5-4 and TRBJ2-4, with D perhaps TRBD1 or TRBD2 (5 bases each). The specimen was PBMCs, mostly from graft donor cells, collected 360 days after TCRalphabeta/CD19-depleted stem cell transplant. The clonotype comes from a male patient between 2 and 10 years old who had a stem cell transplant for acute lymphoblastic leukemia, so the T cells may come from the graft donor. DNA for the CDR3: TGTGCCAGCAGCTTGGAACCGGGACCCTTACTAGCCAAAAACATTCAGTACTTC. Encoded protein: CASSLEPGPLLAKNIQYF.